These 14 T cell receptor beta chains were sequenced from one sample in a study of beta chain features in type 1 diabetes. Every bit of the isolated RNA underwent reverse transcription, so sequencing read expressed TCRB transcripts. Method: immunoSEQ multiplex PCR; TCRdb's copy keeps in-frame clones and lacks some. The sample holds 200,000 to 250,000 clones; 55% to 70% are singletons and the top ten take around 0.05%. Specimen: naive CD4+ T cells from blood. Every receptor here comes from a man in his thirties or forties in good health.

The chain recombines TRBV2 with TRBJ2-7; tentative D call: TRBD1 (6 bases). The CDR3 is 10 amino acids. Trimming took off 8 bases at V and 7 bases at J, with 9 bases between the two ends. Germline assignment: CDR1 SNHLY and CDR2 FYNNEI. The CDR3 DNA is TGTGCCAGCGGACAGTCGGAGCAGTACTTC. It translates to CASGQSEQYF. Complete variable domain (other parts from reference TRBV2 and TRBJ2-7): EPEVTQTPSHQVTQMGQEVILRCVPISNHLYFYWYRQILGQKVEFLVSFYNNEISEKSEIFDDQFSVERPDGSNFTLKIRSTKLEDSAMYFCASGQSEQYFGPGTRLTVT.

This clone showed up just a few times. V and J are TRBV20-1 and TRBJ1-1; unclear D gene. CDR1 is DFQATT, CDR2 SNEGSKA, per germline (reference sequence). The CDR3 spans 11 residues. Trimming took 7 bases from V and 5 from J, leaving 11 bases between them. The CDR3 region has the DNA TGCAGTGTATTCAGAAGGACTGAAGCTTTCTTT. Translation: CSVFRRTEAFF.

This sequence joins TRBV4-1 and TRBJ1-5, with D hard to call. Trimming removed 0 bases at V and 7 bases at J, with 10 bases between. This CDR3 region has 14 residues. Germline V gene data show CDR1 as MGHRA and CDR2 as YSYEKL. The CDR3 reads CASSQEGGRQPQHF. CDR3 DNA sequence: TGCGCCAGCAGCCAAGAAGGAGGAAGGCAGCCCCAGCATTTT.

This sequence joins TRBV29-1 and TRBJ2-7, with D maybe TRBD2 (6 bases). The V end was cut by 2 bases, the J end by 6 bases, with 14 bases between. CDR3 length: 13 residues. Germline V gives CDR1 SQVTM, CDR2 ANQGSEA. This chain's CDR3 is CSVETSWRGEQYF. The CDR3 DNA follows: TGCAGCGTTGAAACGTCTTGGCGGGGCGAGCAGTACTTC.

The chain carries TRBV18 and TRBJ1-4; no clear D gene. The germline gives CDR1 KGHSH, CDR2 LQKENI. The CDR3 is made up of 12 amino acids. Trimming removed 4 bases from V and 6 bases from J, with 6 bases in between. The CDR3 protein is CASSLVDEKLFF. CDR3 in DNA: TGTGCCAGCTCACTCGTGGATGAAAAACTGTTTTTT.

The chain combines TRBV29-1 with TRBJ2-5; the match to TRBD2 covers 15 bases. CDR1 and CDR2 (germline): SQVTM, ANQGSEA. This CDR3 comprises 15 residues. The V gene end was trimmed by 4 bases and the J gene end by 4 bases; junction bases not matched to a gene: 4. CDR3 amino acids: CSVGTSGRGPETQYF. The CDR3 DNA follows: TGCAGCGTTGGGACTAGCGGGAGGGGTCCAGAGACCCAGTACTTC.

This clone was observed once. The rearrangement links TRBV20-1 to TRBJ2-7; D ambiguous. This CDR3 region has 11 residues. The V and J ends lost 0 bases and 3 bases respectively, with 3 bases between them. Germline V gene data show CDR1 as DFQATT and CDR2 as SNEGSKA (reference sequence). The CDR3 here is CSARESYEQYF. The CDR3 nucleotides are TGCAGTGCTAGAGAGAGCTACGAGCAGTACTTC.

A single count supports this clone. This rearrangement joins TRBV30 to TRBJ1-6, with a tentative D call TRBD1 (5 bases). The CDR3 runs 16 residues. Germline V gene data show CDR1 as GTSNPN and CDR2 as SVGIG (reference sequence). V lost 4 bases and J lost 1, with 14 bases in between. The CDR3 coding sequence is TGTGCCTGGAACGGCCAGGGTGGATCCTATAATTCACCCCTCCACTTT. This translates into CAWNGQGGSYNSPLHF.

The rearrangement uses TRBV4-1 and TRBJ2-5; TRBD2 agrees at 12 bases. The CDR3 runs to 17 residues. CDR1 MGHRA and CDR2 YSYEKL come from the germline V gene. V lost 4 bases and J lost 5; bases outside the gene matches: 11. The CDR3 DNA follows: TGCGCCAGCAGCCGAAAACGACTAGCGGGAGTAAGGGAGACCCAGTACTTC. Its protein is CASSRKRLAGVRETQYF.

The rearrangement joins TRBV20-1 to TRBJ2-7, with D possibly being TRBD1 or TRBD2 (5 bases each). Germline CDR1 is DFQATT and CDR2 is SNEGSKA (reference sequence). The CDR3 extends over 11 amino acids. V lost 7 bases to trimming and J lost 6 bases, with 13 bases between them. The CDR3 protein is CSVGAGTEQYF. Written as DNA, the CDR3 is TGCAGTGTTGGAGCCGGGACCGAGCAGTACTTC.

This chain links TRBV4-3 with TRBJ2-7, with TRBD2 matching over 9 bases. The CDR3 extends over 17 amino acids. CDR1 LGHNA and CDR2 YSLEER come from the germline V gene. V gave up 1 base and J gave up 3 bases; unmatched junction bases: 10. This CDR3 reads CASSQVYSGSSRYEQYF. DNA of the CDR3: TGCGCCAGCAGCCAAGTGTATAGCGGGAGTAGTCGCTACGAGCAGTACTTC.

As for this clone: In the same sample, other DNA sequences code for this CDR3. The genes are TRBV29-1 and TRBJ2-1; no reliable D call. V lost 1 base to trimming and J lost 0 bases, with 10 bases between them. CDR1 is SQVTM and CDR2 is ANQGSEA in the germline V gene. This CDR3 region has 15 residues. CDR3 loop: CSVEGGSSSYNEQFF. CDR3 coding DNA: TGCAGCGTTGAAGGTGGCTCCAGCTCCTACAATGAGCAGTTCTTC.

This clone was recorded only once. The V call is TRBV5-1, the J call TRBJ2-7, with D tentatively TRBD2 (5 bases). V was trimmed by 6 bases and J by 3 bases, leaving 22 bases between them. The CDR3 has 16 residues. Germline V gene sequence: CDR1 SGHRS, CDR2 YFSETQ. DNA for the CDR3: TGCGCCAGCATGAGAAGTGACTCCCCCCGGGGCTACGAGCAGTACTTC. It specifies CASMRSDSPRGYEQYF. Full variable domain (remainder filled in from reference TRBV5-1 and TRBJ2-7): KAGVTQTPRYLIKTRGQQVTLSCSPISGHRSVSWYQQTPGQGLQFLFEYFSETQRNKGNFPGRFSGRQFSNSRSEMNVSTLELGDSALYLCASMRSDSPRGYEQYFGPGTRLTVT.

The J gene is TRBJ2-5, the V gene TRBV7-9; D uncertain. Germline V gene data show CDR1 as SEHNR and CDR2 as FQNEAQ (reference sequence). Trimming shortened V by 5 bases and J by 5 bases, and 18 bases separated the two germline ends. The CDR3 has 15 residues. The CDR3 reads CASSPRQLGYETQYF. CDR3 DNA sequence: TGTGCCAGCAGCCCACGACAACTGGGGTACGAGACCCAGTACTTC. The full variable domain, its missing parts supplied by reference TRBV7-9 and TRBJ2-5, is DTGVSQNPRHKITKRGQNVTFRCDPISEHNRLYWYRQTLGQGPEFLTYFQNEAQLEKSRLLSDRFSAERPKGSFSTLEIQRTEQGDSAMYLCASSPRQLGYETQYFGPGTRLLVL.